A single sample is the source of the 12 T cell receptor beta chains below, sequenced in a study of blood T cell repertoires in COVID-19. Generated by immunoSEQ multiplex PCR, the TCRdb table keeps only in-frame clones and is missing some. The sample lists over 300,000 clones, around 89% occurring once. Sequenced sample: PBMCs or T cells enriched from blood (not recorded which). These receptors came from a woman in her 30s with acute COVID-19.

The rearrangement uses TRBV24-1 and TRBJ1-2, with D unresolved. Trimming left V 9 bases short and J 8 bases short, with 15 bases between. This CDR3 comprises 12 residues. Germline V gene sequence: CDR1 KGHDR, CDR2 SFDVKD. CDR3 coding DNA: TGTGCCACCTATTCCGGGGAATGGGGCTACACCTTC. Translating gives CATYSGEWGYTF.

The V gene is TRBV7-8, the J gene TRBJ2-1; no firm D call. This CDR3 spans 14 amino acids. CDR1 is SGHVS and CDR2 is FQNEAQ in the germline V gene. Trimming shortened V by 1 base and J by 8 bases, and 12 bases separated the two germline ends. CDR3 residues: CASSLGAPRDEQFF. The CDR3 DNA sequence: TGTGCCAGCAGCTTAGGAGCGCCCCGTGATGAGCAGTTCTTC. Drawing the rest from reference TRBV7-8 and TRBJ2-1, the complete variable domain is GAGVSQSPRYKVAKRGQDVALRCDPISGHVSLFWYQQALGQGPEFLTYFQNEAQLDKSGLPSDRFFAERPEGSVSTLKIQRTQQEDSAVYLCASSLGAPRDEQFFGPGTRLTVL.

V and J are TRBV30 and TRBJ1-1, with D unresolved. Trimming left V 0 bases short and J 6 bases short, with 17 bases between. The CDR3 loop spans 15 amino acids. The germline CDR1 and CDR2 sequences are GTSNPN and SVGIG (reference sequence). This chain's CDR3 is CAWSVGGRRLAEAFF. CDR3 sequence (DNA): TGTGCCTGGAGTGTAGGCGGTCGGAGACTAGCTGAAGCTTTCTTT.

The J gene is TRBJ2-7, the V gene TRBV15; 10 nucleotides agree with TRBD1. Per germline, CDR1 LNHNV and CDR2 YYDKDF (reference sequence). This CDR3 has 14 amino acids. V trimming: 5 bases; J trimming: 6 bases; junction bases outside the gene matches: 7. DNA for the CDR3: TGTGCCACCAGCGGGACAGGGGTCCGTGGCGAGCAGTACTTC. Protein: CATSGTGVRGEQYF. The full variable domain, with the rest looked up from reference TRBV15 and TRBJ2-7, is DAMVIQNPRYQVTQFGKPVTLSCSQTLNHNVMYWYQQKSSQAPKLLFHYYDKDFNNEADTPDNFQSRRPNTSFCFLDIRSPGLGDTAMYLCATSGTGVRGEQYFGPGTRLTVT.

This chain links TRBV5-6 with TRBJ1-2, with 9 bases fitting TRBD1. Germline V gene data show CDR1 as SGHDT and CDR2 as YYEEEE. The V gene end was trimmed by 0 bases and the J gene end by 0 bases; junction bases not matched to a gene: 9. The CDR3 has 18 residues. This chain's CDR3 is CASSLGGTGKEANYGYTF. In DNA form, the CDR3 reads TGTGCCAGCAGCTTGGGGGGGACAGGGAAAGAAGCTAACTATGGCTACACCTTC.

The chain uses TRBV5-1 and TRBJ1-1, with D possibly matching TRBD1 (5 bases). From germline, CDR1 is SGHRS and CDR2 YFSETQ. This CDR3 spans 14 amino acids. V shed 2 bases and J shed 1 base, with 9 bases lying between them. The CDR3 DNA reads TGCGCCAGCAGCTTCGAAACAGGGAACACTGAAGCTTTCTTT. As protein: CASSFETGNTEAFF.

The genes are TRBV15 and TRBJ1-6; TRBD1 matches 8 bases. The germline CDR1 and CDR2 sequences are LNHNV and YYDKDF (reference sequence). The CDR3 loop spans 14 amino acids. Trimming at V came to 5 bases and at J to 10 bases, leaving 7 bases not matched to a gene. CDR3 amino acids: CATSPGQGGSPLHF. The DNA of the CDR3 is TGTGCCACCAGCCCAGGACAGGGTGGGTCACCCCTCCACTTT. Together with reference TRBV15 and TRBJ1-6, the CDR3 gives the full variable domain: DAMVIQNPRYQVTQFGKPVTLSCSQTLNHNVMYWYQQKSSQAPKLLFHYYDKDFNNEADTPDNFQSRRPNTSFCFLDIRSPGLGDTAMYLCATSPGQGGSPLHFGNGTRLTVT.

This clone appeared a single time. The chain joins TRBV14 to TRBJ1-3; 7 positions match TRBD1. Germline CDR1 reads SGHDN; CDR2 reads FVKESK. The V segment lost 4 bases and the J segment 4 bases; nucleotides outside the gene matches: 10. The CDR3 length is 16 residues. The CDR3 DNA follows: TGTGCCAGCAGCCCCGGTGACAGGGCTCGCGGAAACACCATATATTTT. Its translation: CASSPGDRARGNTIYF.

The V gene is TRBV5-1, the J gene TRBJ1-1, with D hard to call. V gave up 0 bases and J gave up 1 base, with 13 bases separating them. Germline assignment: CDR1 SGHRS and CDR2 YFSETQ. This CDR3 has 16 amino acids. CDR3 sequence reads: CASSLAPRFWNTEAFF. In nucleotides, the CDR3 is TGCGCCAGCAGCTTGGCCCCTCGGTTCTGGAACACTGAAGCTTTCTTT. The full variable domain, rest sourced from reference TRBV5-1 and TRBJ1-1, is KAGVTQTPRYLIKTRGQQVTLSCSPISGHRSVSWYQQTPGQGLQFLFEYFSETQRNKGNFPGRFSGRQFSNSRSEMNVSTLELGDSALYLCASSLAPRFWNTEAFFGQGTRLTVV.

CDR3 residues: CASSLEGEGAQETQYF. In DNA, the CDR3 is TGCGCCAGCAGCTTGGAGGGGGAAGGGGCTCAAGAGACCCAGTACTTC. The rearrangement uses TRBV5-1 and TRBJ2-5; a possible D gene is TRBD1 (6 bases). This CDR3 contains 16 residues. Trimming cost V 0 bases and J 2 bases, with 14 bases left between them. Germline loops: CDR1 SGHRS, CDR2 YFSETQ.

This rearrangement joins TRBV2 to TRBJ1-2; perhaps TRBD1 as D (5 bases). The CDR3 covers 15 residues. Trimming took 4 bases from V and 0 from J, leaving 12 bases between them. Germline V lookup: CDR1 SNHLY, CDR2 FYNNEI. In DNA form, the CDR3 reads TGTGCCAGCAGTGTGGGGCCGCAAGCTAACTATGGCTACACCTTC. Translation gives CASSVGPQANYGYTF.

This clone was recorded once. The chain combines TRBV4-2 with TRBJ1-2, with D possibly TRBD1 on 5 matching bases. V was trimmed by 2 bases and J by 5 bases, leaving 18 bases between them. This CDR3 spans 16 amino acids. CDR1 and CDR2 (germline): LGHNA, YNFKEQ. Here the CDR3 DNA reads TGTGCCAGCAGCCAAAGGAAGGGGCCTTACATGTATGGCTACACCTTC. It codes for CASSQRKGPYMYGYTF.